The clone carrying this T cell receptor (beta chain) was observed a few times. Germline CDR1 reads MDHEN; CDR2 reads SYDVKM. The CDR3 covers 15 residues. The V segment lost 3 bases and the J segment 10 bases; nucleotides outside the gene matches: 5. The sample comes from a study of T-cell reconstitution after alpha-beta-depleted transplantation in children. Preparing the TCRbeta library involved the use of unique molecular identifiers. TCRdb redid the calling of the PCR reads with MiXCR, one entry per CDR3 protein. The repertoire holds 350,000 to 450,000 distinct CDR3 sequences, with around 21% as singletons.

The receptor comes from a human donor who donated a stem cell graft to a child with acute myeloid leukemia. Specimen: PBMCs from the stem cell graft donor, collected from the stem cell graft. The rearrangement joins TRBV28 to TRBJ1-6, with TRBD1 identical over 11 bases. The CDR3 is CASSLIGTGGSPLHF. CDR3 nucleotide sequence: TGTGCCAGCAGTTTGATAGGGACAGGGGGATCACCCCTCCACTTT.